Listed here are 20 T cell receptor beta chains from one sample, sequenced in a study of T cells in Graves' hyperthyroidism and ophthalmopathy. What was amplified from RNA transcripts were TCR beta CDR3 regions. HTBI primers were used for first-round RT-PCR of the TCR CDR3. TCRdb re-derived calls from the multiplex PCR reads in MiXCR, one entry per CDR3 protein. This sample carries about 290,000 distinct CDR3 sequences, around a sixth of them seen once, and the ten largest clones take roughly 31%. Sequences were obtained from blood. Receptor source: a man under 40 with Graves' hyperthyroidism.

The sample holds a few counts of this clonotype. This chain joins TRBV27 and TRBJ1-6, with 7 nucleotides matching TRBD1. Germline V gene lookup returns CDR1 MNHEY and CDR2 SMNVEV (reference sequence). Trimming removed 8 bases from V and 0 bases from J; junction bases left unmatched: 7. The CDR3 sequence is 16 residues long. DNA for the CDR3: TGTGCCAGCGGAACAGGGGAGAGCTCCTATAATTCACCCCTCCACTTT. This encodes CASGTGESSYNSPLHF.

The rearrangement uses TRBV4-1 and TRBJ2-1; 7 bases fit TRBD2. The CDR3 loop spans 16 amino acids. Per germline, CDR1 MGHRA and CDR2 YSYEKL. Germline trimming cut 4 bases from V and 8 bases from J; bases unmatched to any gene: 14. The CDR3 spells CASSLTQDLAVDEQFF. For the CDR3, the DNA is TGCGCCAGCAGCCTAACCCAAGATCTAGCGGTCGATGAGCAGTTCTTC.

This clonotype came up many times. The chain has TRBV9 and TRBJ2-1, with D perhaps matching TRBD2 (6 bases). Germline V CDR1 and CDR2: SGDLS, YYNGEE. This CDR3 is 12 amino acids long. V dropped 3 bases and J dropped 10 bases, with 11 bases sitting between them. This chain's CDR3 is CASSGTSREQFF. The CDR3 nucleotides read TGTGCCAGCAGCGGAACTAGCAGAGAGCAGTTCTTC.

There are a few counts of this clonotype. V and J are TRBV19 and TRBJ1-5; 10 bases match TRBD1. This CDR3 has 15 amino acids. Germline V gene lookup returns CDR1 LNHDA and CDR2 SQIVND (reference sequence). The V and J ends lost 7 bases and 4 bases, in that order; junction bases with no gene match: 7. CDR3 in DNA: TGTGCCAGTACTAGGGACAGGGGCCCTAATCAGCCCCAGCATTTT. Protein sequence: CASTRDRGPNQPQHF.

This clonotype was counted ten times or more. The chain is built from TRBV19 and TRBJ1-5; D is possibly TRBD1 (5 bases). The germline V gene encodes CDR1 LNHDA and CDR2 SQIVND (reference sequence). The CDR3 contains 13 residues. Trimming removed 3 bases from V and 5 bases from J, with 8 bases in between. The CDR3 nucleotides are TGTGCCAGTAGTATGGGGCGAGATCAGCCCCAGCATTTT. It yields the protein CASSMGRDQPQHF.

The sample holds many counts of this clonotype. The rearrangement links TRBV6-1 to TRBJ2-5; D is perhaps TRBD1 or TRBD2 (5 bases each). Germline values: CDR1 MNHNS, CDR2 SASEGT. Trimming removed 5 bases at V and 4 bases at J, with 14 bases between. This CDR3 region has 14 residues. The CDR3 protein is CASSYPGLPETQYF. In DNA form, the CDR3 reads TGTGCCAGCAGTTACCCGGGGCTGCCAGAGACCCAGTACTTC.

This clonotype was seen ten or more times. The V call is TRBV12-3 or TRBV12-4, the J call TRBJ1-1, with a tentative D call TRBD1 (6 bases). Trimming pared 3 bases from V and 3 bases from J, leaving 11 bases between. The CDR3 loop spans 14 amino acids. The DNA of the CDR3 is TGTGCCAGCAGTTTCAGGGGCGAGGACACTGAAGCTTTCTTT. Amino acid sequence: CASSFRGEDTEAFF.

Note on this clonotype: With a much larger clone just one base away, this may be a read error. The rearrangement uses TRBV7-9 and TRBJ2-2; TRBD1 or TRBD2 may be the D gene (5 bases each). The germline gives CDR1 SEHNR, CDR2 FQNEAQ (reference sequence). The CDR3 is 14 amino acids. CDR3 nucleotide sequence: TGTGCCAGCAGCTTGGACGCAGGGACCGGGGAGCTGGTTTTT. It encodes CASSLDAGTGELVF.

This clonotype was recorded a few times. This sequence joins TRBV11-3 and TRBJ1-1, with D possibly matching TRBD1 (6 bases). The CDR3 sequence is 11 residues long. CDR1 and CDR2 from the germline V gene are SGHNT and YENEEA. Trimming stripped 4 bases from V and 11 bases from J, with 11 bases between. This chain's CDR3 is CASSYRVRAFF. The CDR3 DNA reads as TGTGCCAGCAGCTACAGGGTTAGGGCTTTCTTT.

This clonotype was found a few times. The chain links TRBV14 to TRBJ1-1, with TRBD1 as a possible D gene (5 bases). V was cut by 4 bases and J by 1 base, with 19 bases left in between. The CDR3 totals 17 residues. Germline assignment: CDR1 SGHDN and CDR2 FVKESK. CDR3 DNA: TGTGCCAGCAGCCCCACGGGGCCTCCGGCCGGGAACACTGAAGCTTTCTTT. Encoded protein: CASSPTGPPAGNTEAFF.

There are many counts of this clonotype. The CDR3 nucleotides read TGTGCCAGCTCACCGGGGGGTATGAACACTGAAGCTTTCTTT. Encoded protein: CASSPGGMNTEAFF. The V call is TRBV18, the J call TRBJ1-1; TRBD1 might be the D (5 bases). CDR1 is KGHSH and CDR2 is LQKENI in the germline V gene. The length of the CDR3 is 14 residues. V dropped 3 bases and J dropped 0 bases, with 8 bases sitting between them.

This clonotype was detected many times. The chain links TRBV3-1 to TRBJ1-1; TRBD1 is a possible D gene (6 bases). CDR3 length: 14 residues. The V end was cut by 4 bases, the J end by 8 bases, with 17 bases between. CDR1 is LGHDT, CDR2 YNNKEL, per germline (reference sequence). CDR3 in amino acids: CASSPRQDPVEAFF. The CDR3 coding sequence is TGTGCCAGCAGCCCTCGACAGGACCCAGTCGAAGCTTTCTTT.

This clonotype has a count of ten or more. The chain has TRBV6-1 and TRBJ2-7; 9 nucleotides agree with TRBD2. Unmatched junction bases numbered 6, after V lost 4 bases and J lost 2 bases. The CDR3 contains 15 residues. Germline-derived CDR1 and CDR2 are MNHNS and SASEGT. The CDR3 is CASSGVSGSAYEQYF. The CDR3 DNA is TGTGCCAGCAGTGGGGTTAGCGGGAGTGCCTACGAGCAGTACTTC.

Comments on this clonotype: At one end, the junction sequence differs from germline, possibly due to a read error. The chain is built from TRBV3-1 and TRBJ2-5; no definite D call. From germline, CDR1 is LGHDT and CDR2 YNNKEL (reference sequence). There are 19 residues in the CDR3. The CDR3 bases are TGTGCCAGTAGCCAAGTCGAGTTTTTGGAGTTCTACATGTGGGGGACCCAGTACTTC. Translated: CASSQVEFLEFYMWGTQYF.

This clonotype was seen ten or more times. V gene TRBV15 combines with J gene TRBJ2-5, with D maybe TRBD2 (6 bases). V was cut by 0 bases and J by 5 bases, with 16 bases left in between. Germline loops: CDR1 LNHNV, CDR2 YYDKDF (reference sequence). The CDR3 is 16 amino acids. The DNA of the CDR3 is TGTGCCACCAGCAGAGATAACGGGGGTTTCGGGGAGACCCAGTACTTC. Translating it yields CATSRDNGGFGETQYF.

This sequence joins TRBV5-1 and TRBJ2-5; TRBD1 might be the D (6 bases). Between the trimmed V and J ends, which lost 0 bases and 1 base, there was a span of 10 bases. This CDR3 has 15 amino acids. The germline V gene has CDR1 SGHRS and CDR2 YFSETQ. DNA for the CDR3: TGCGCCAGCAGCTTGGTGGGGGCAGTCCAAGAGACCCAGTACTTC. Encoded protein: CASSLVGAVQETQYF.

This clonotype was seen repeatedly, ten times or more. The CDR3 DNA reads TGTGCCTGGAAAACAGGGGGCGCGCAGGGCTACACCTTC. Its protein product is CAWKTGGAQGYTF. The gene calls are TRBV30 and TRBJ1-2; 9 bases fit TRBD1. The germline gives CDR1 GTSNPN, CDR2 SVGIG (reference sequence). There are 13 residues in the CDR3. J lost 8 bases, V lost 4 bases, and 8 bases had no gene match.

The gene calls are TRBV20-1 and TRBJ2-1, with 8 bases identical to TRBD2. Germline values: CDR1 DFQATT, CDR2 SNEGSKA (reference sequence). The J segment lost 1 base and the V segment lost 4 bases, leaving 12 bases of the junction unmatched. The length of the CDR3 is 17 residues. CDR3 amino acids: CSAIPRERERSYNEQFF. The CDR3 DNA reads as TGCAGTGCTATCCCTCGGGAGCGGGAGCGTTCCTACAATGAGCAGTTCTTC.

The rearrangement links TRBV4-1 to TRBJ2-7; 14 positions agree with TRBD2. Germline CDR1 and CDR2: MGHRA and YSYEKL. The CDR3 covers 19 residues. Trimming cost V 1 base and J 1 base; bases outside gene matches: 9. In DNA, the CDR3 is TGCGCCAGCAGCCAAGGAAATCAGGGACTAGCGGGAGTGTCCTACGAGCAGTACTTC. This sequence encodes CASSQGNQGLAGVSYEQYF.

The chain combines TRBV6-5 with TRBJ1-1; tentatively, D is TRBD1 (5 bases). The ends were cut back, 2 bases at V and 4 bases at J, with 14 bases in the middle. CDR1 MNHEY and CDR2 SVGAGI come from the germline V gene. The length of the CDR3 is 15 residues. CDR3 region: CASSYRGTGGTEAFF. CDR3 DNA sequence: TGTGCCAGCAGTTACCGAGGGACCGGCGGCACTGAAGCTTTCTTT.